This TCR beta chain emerged from a study of blood T cell repertoires in COVID-19. Germline loops: CDR1 SGHRS, CDR2 YFSETQ. The length of the CDR3 is 17 residues. Germline trimming cut 3 bases from V and 4 bases from J; bases unmatched to any gene: 11. Original analysis: Nucleated cell number was recorded as an estimate derived from reference gene primer amplification. The data were produced by immunoSEQ multiplex PCR, yet TCRdb's version contains in-frame clones alone and is incomplete. That table furnishes V, J and clone size, whereas the DNA furnished D and trimming. The repertoire holds 84,000 or so clones, with around 83% as singletons.

The clonotype originates from a man aged 80 or over with active or convalescent COVID-19. This chain connects TRBV5-1 to TRBJ1-1; TRBD1 aligns across 11 bases. The sample comprised peripheral blood. CDR3 bases: TGCGCCAGCAGCTCGGGACAGGGGGGACGCGGGAGCACTGAAGCTTTCTTT. This sequence encodes CASSSGQGGRGSTEAFF. Full variable domain (missing parts from reference TRBV5-1 and TRBJ1-1): KAGVTQTPRYLIKTRGQQVTLSCSPISGHRSVSWYQQTPGQGLQFLFEYFSETQRNKGNFPGRFSGRQFSNSRSEMNVSTLELGDSALYLCASSSGQGGRGSTEAFFGQGTRLTVV.